What follows describes a single T cell receptor beta chain. Its antigen is currently unknown. Each sample had at least 7 million PBMCs isolated. The data derive from a study of blood T cells in healthy people across ages. Study results and limitations: Among long-lived donors, naive CD4+ cells were more numerous and diversity higher than in aged donors.

Alongside a J-beta primer mix, a sample-barcoded 5' primer served in a second PCR lasting roughly 7 to 11 cycles. Each single sample gave us at least 3 million CDR3-containing paired-end reads. TCRdb used MiXCR to reprocess the 5' RACE reads, holding one entry per CDR3 protein. The top ten hold about 12% of the sample, which has about 1.1 million distinct CDR3 sequences, roughly two fifths seen once. The source of this sequence is a man between 18 and 35 years old in good health. Specimen: blood.

The CDR3 DNA sequence: TGCGCCAGCAGCCTTACAGGGGAAAGTGAGCAGTACTTC. Protein product: CASSLTGESEQYF. The V and J genes are TRBV4-1 and TRBJ2-5, with 7 bases fitting TRBD1. V lost 4 bases and J lost 11; bases outside the gene matches: 10. Germline V gene sequence: CDR1 MGHRA, CDR2 YSYEKL. This CDR3 has 13 amino acids.